This paragraph covers one TCR beta chain sequence. No cognate antigen has been identified for it. It has no much larger one-base neighbor in the sample; base qualities were not kept. Donors were around 37 systemically healthy Caucasian individuals from Russia aged about 6 to 100 years. Each donor gave around 9.9 milliliters of peripheral blood, collected into EDTA-treated Vacutainer tubes. PBMCs were isolated by Ficoll-Paque density-gradient centrifugation, with at least 6.5 million obtained per sample. Trizol reagent was used to extract total RNA from PBMCs, with at least 6 micrograms per sample. For every donor, flow cytometry on a PBMC aliquot measured the percentage of naive CD45RAhigh/CD27high T cells. These data originate in a study of blood T cells in healthy people across ages (dated by TCRdb to 2014 to 2015). For the study in its entirety: In model experiments, template switching captured about one uniquely barcoded TCR beta cDNA molecule for every two T cells. To avoid experimental bias, donors of different ages were spread randomly across the sequencing lanes. Age-related changes in TCR beta repertoire diversity were measured in the study by deep sequencing normalized with unique cDNA molecular identifiers. Donors were grouped into four age groups: young (average 16 years), middle-aged (39), aged (over 55) and long-lived (approximately 75). Two additional independent replicas of 1 million unique cDNA reads from the same blood draw were analyzed for two donors (one aged 18 to 30 and one aged 80 or older). The investigation overall reported the following: Observed TCR beta diversity per million T cells fell roughly linearly with age, and a significant reduction was already apparent by age around 40. The CMV infection status of donors was not known, potentially confounding age-related changes in expanded clonotypes. There was a strong correlation between observed TCR beta diversity and the percentage of naive T cells measured by flow cytometry. Because profiling used bulk unsorted PBMCs, naive and antigen-experienced compartments could not be compared conclusively. Total diversity estimates from one million sequenced T cells were considered lower bounds and underestimates. Compared with the aged group, the long-lived group had more naive CD4+ T cells, fewer expanded clones and increased TCR diversity, suggesting age selection.

The CDR3 covers 16 residues, taking in both the cysteine and the phenylalanine. Solely the CDR3 DNA is kept, with 48 bases framed from the first base. CDR1 and CDR2 (KGHSH, LQKENI) derive from the germline V gene. V lost 3 bases and J lost 0 bases; the stretch between them is 14 bases long. Library generation was performed with 5' RACE. Sequencing took place on an Illumina HiSeq 2500. The second PCR ran for about 6 to 12 cycles and used a J-beta primer mix along with a sample-barcoded 5' primer. A unique molecular identifier was introduced onto each TCR beta cDNA molecule by a template-switch 5' adaptor carrying 12 random nucleotides. At least 2.5 million CDR3-containing paired-end reads were obtained from each sample. The Mint cDNA synthesis kit, primed by a TRBC-specific oligonucleotide, was used to synthesize first-strand cDNA from all RNA. Following uracil-DNA glycosylase treatment, a first 18-cycle PCR with universal primers M1SS and BC2_uni_R was performed on all cDNA. The study's own analysis went as follows. Each sample was normalized by randomly selecting 1 million high-quality reads, each carrying a distinct molecular identifier. Instead of being binned into consensus sequences, reads with shared molecular identifiers were discarded. MiTCR, with a Q25 quality threshold and the strictest error-elimination algorithm, was used for CDR3 identification, clonotype clustering and error correction. A nonparametric unseen species model with Euler transformation was used to estimate lower-bound total TCR beta diversity. TCRdb passed the public sequencing reads through fastp at Q25 and MiXCR, retaining productive beta sequences. All rows with the same CDR3 protein become a single entry with the most common DNA and genes. V and J calls and clone size were set by TCRdb, not the authors. A total of over a million distinct CDR3 sequences appear in this sample, roughly 45% of them only once. The ten most abundant clones make up 18% of the sample.

The chain is encoded by TRBV18 joined to TRBJ1-2; perhaps TRBD1 is the D gene, with 6 bases matching. The sequence was collected from a woman aged 55-69 years in good health. The sample taken for sequencing was blood. CDR3 reads: CASSPRTDRTNYGYTF. The base sequence is TGTGCCAGCTCACCTAGGACAGACAGGACTAACTATGGCTACACCTTC. The variable domain in full, with residues beyond the CDR3 obtained from the reference TRBV18 and TRBJ1-2 genes, is NAGVMQNPRHLVRRRGQEARLRCSPMKGHSHVYWYRQLPEEGLKFMVYLQKENIIDESGMPKERFSAEFPKEGPSILRIQQVVRGDSAAYFCASSPRTDRTNYGYTFGSGTRLTVV.